The clone carrying this TCR beta chain was found once. The antigen is not known. In this CDR3 the conserved last residue, phenylalanine or tryptophan, is missing, so a read error is likely. This sample was included in a study of breast tumors, draining lymph nodes, adjacent tissues. Breast cancer patients provided tissue from their axillary draining lymph nodes. The ends lost 1 base at V and 3 bases at J; junction bases unmatched: 5. The CDR3 totals 16 residues. Germline V gene data show CDR1 as SEHNR and CDR2 as FQNEAQ (reference sequence). A single record per CDR3 protein comes from TCRdb applying MiXCR to the multiplex PCR reads. The data show around 150,000 distinct CDR3 sequences, with about 33% seen just once and about 2.5% held by the top ten. The study, taken as a whole, reports: Tumor repertoires ranked between lymph nodes and nontumor tissue in diversity, with V and J gene preferences. Luminal-like breast cancer showed significantly higher tumor–nontumor repertoire similarity than basal-like.

The chain joins TRBV7-9 to TRBJ2-7; 11 bases are a match to TRBD2. The sequencing sample was made of axillary lymph node tissue. This receptor was taken from a female donor with breast cancer. Some clones in this sample may be carry-over from other donors' samples. CDR3 region: CASSLVGTSGLYEQYS. The CDR3 DNA reads as TGTGCCAGCAGCTTAGTAGGGACTAGCGGACTCTACGAGCAGTACTCC.